The rows below give T cell receptor beta chains drawn from one sample of a study of lymphopenia after photon versus proton radiotherapy. Assay: immunoSEQ multiplex PCR; the TCRdb copy retains only in-frame clones and omits some. The sample records 50,000 to 60,000 clones, 80% to 95% being singletons. Here the sequenced sample was peripheral blood, taken from a patient treated with photon-based radiotherapy. Receptors originate from a woman aged 35 to 49 with cholangiocarcinoma. Each CDR3 is given with its conserved first and last residue. The D gene is left open where the match is weak. Only some rows state a clone size, as once, few, many or a class for expanded clones.

TRBV7-2	NA	TRBJ1-1	NA	CASGARGAGNTEAFF	TGTGCCAGCGGCGCCCGAGGGGCAGGAAACACTGAAGCTTTCTTT
TRBV5-1	TRBD1	TRBJ1-4	NA	CASSLEGTADEKLFF	TGCGCCAGCAGCTTGGAAGGGACAGCTGATGAAAAACTGTTTTTT
TRBV7-9	NA	TRBJ2-5	once	CASSPPSGETQYF	TGTGCCAGCAGCCCCCCGAGCGGGGAGACCCAGTACTTC
TRBV5-6	NA	TRBJ1-3	NA	CASSLAVQGLDSGNTIYF	TGTGCCAGCAGCTTAGCCGTACAGGGTCTTGACTCTGGAAACACCATATATTTT
TRBV2	NA	TRBJ1-1	once	CASSDRGGGTEAFF	TGTGCCAGCAGTGACAGGGGCGGCGGCACTGAAGCTTTCTTT
TRBV7-9	TRBD2	TRBJ2-3	NA	CASSQLAGGHTDTQYF	TGTGCCAGCAGCCAGCTAGCGGGGGGGCACACAGATACGCAGTATTTT
TRBV7-6	TRBD1	TRBJ2-7	few	CASSLGQGPVYEQYF	TGTGCCAGCAGCTTAGGACAGGGCCCAGTCTACGAGCAGTACTTC
TRBV6-1	NA	TRBJ2-7	NA	CASSATDTYEQYF	TGTGCCAGCAGTGCTACAGATACCTACGAGCAGTACTTC
TRBV6-5	TRBD2	TRBJ2-7	NA	CASTGLAGRNEQYF	TGTGCCAGCACCGGACTAGCGGGGAGGAACGAGCAGTACTTC
TRBV6-5	NA	TRBJ2-1	once	CASTIGGVNEQFF	TGTGCCAGCACCATAGGGGGTGTAAATGAGCAGTTCTTC
TRBV6-6	NA	TRBJ1-2	NA	CASGAIDSANYGYTF	TGTGCCAGCGGCGCCATAGACAGCGCTAACTATGGCTACACCTTC
TRBV10-3	NA	TRBJ2-1	NA	CAISESSRNEQFF	TGTGCCATCAGTGAGTCGTCAAGGAATGAGCAGTTCTTC
TRBV7-8	NA	TRBJ2-2	NA	CASSLTGSPGELFF	TGTGCCAGCAGCCTGACTGGGAGCCCCGGGGAGCTGTTTTTT
TRBV9	NA	TRBJ1-2	NA	CASTRYREGYTF	TGTGCCAGCACCAGATACAGGGAAGGCTACACCTTC
TRBV27	NA	TRBJ1-6	NA	CASKFSPQYSSPLHF	TGTGCCAGCAAGTTCTCACCTCAGTATAGTTCACCCCTCCACTTT
TRBV29-1	NA	TRBJ1-1	NA	CSVEGLGNTEAFF	TGCAGCGTTGAAGGCCTCGGGAACACTGAAGCTTTCTTT
TRBV4-1	NA	TRBJ1-1	NA	CASSQVAGGSVYTEAFF	TGCGCCAGCAGCCAAGTCGCCGGGGGGTCGGTGTACACTGAAGCTTTCTTT
TRBV6-1	TRBD2	TRBJ2-5	NA	CASSVTTSAYF	TGTGCCAGCAGTGTAACGACTAGCGCCTACTTC
TRBV10-2	NA	TRBJ2-2	NA	CASGPFVEQSGTGELFF	TGCGCCAGCGGCCCCTTCGTTGAACAAAGTGGCACCGGGGAGCTGTTTTTT
TRBV5-4	TRBD1	TRBJ2-2	NA	CASSLGQGAPLGAGELFF	TGTGCCAGCAGCTTGGGACAGGGGGCGCCGTTAGGAGCCGGGGAGCTGTTTTTT